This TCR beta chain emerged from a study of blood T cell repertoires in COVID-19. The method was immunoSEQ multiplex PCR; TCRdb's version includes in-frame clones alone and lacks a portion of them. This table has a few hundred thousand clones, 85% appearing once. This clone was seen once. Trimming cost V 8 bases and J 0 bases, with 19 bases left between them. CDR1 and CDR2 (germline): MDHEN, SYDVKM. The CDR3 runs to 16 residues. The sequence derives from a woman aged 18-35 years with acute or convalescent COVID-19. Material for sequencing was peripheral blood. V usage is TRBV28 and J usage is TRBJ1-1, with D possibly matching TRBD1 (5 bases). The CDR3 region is CASRGTPGGMNTEAFF. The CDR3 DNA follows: TGTGCCAGCCGGGGCACACCGGGAGGGATGAACACTGAAGCTTTCTTT.